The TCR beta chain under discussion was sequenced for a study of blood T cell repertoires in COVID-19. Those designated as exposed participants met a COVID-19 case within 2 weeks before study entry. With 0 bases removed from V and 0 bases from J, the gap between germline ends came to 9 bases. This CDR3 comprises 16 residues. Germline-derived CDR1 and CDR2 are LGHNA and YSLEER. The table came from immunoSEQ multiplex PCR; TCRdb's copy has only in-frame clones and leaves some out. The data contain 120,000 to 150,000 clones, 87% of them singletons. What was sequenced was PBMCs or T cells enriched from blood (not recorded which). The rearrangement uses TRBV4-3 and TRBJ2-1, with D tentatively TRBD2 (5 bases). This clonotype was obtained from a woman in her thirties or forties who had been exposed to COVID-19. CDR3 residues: CASSQEGGRSYNEQFF. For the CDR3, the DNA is TGCGCCAGCAGCCAAGAAGGCGGGCGCTCCTACAATGAGCAGTTCTTC.